The next 27 T cell receptor beta chains were all read from a single sample in a study of identical twins. Each CDR3 protein gets one entry after TCRdb re-called the 5' RACE reads with MiXCR. Here the sample spans 700,000 or so distinct CDR3 sequences, approximately 9% being singletons. This same sample was also part of a study on yellow fever vaccine responses in identical twins.

The sample taken for sequencing was PBMCs. These TCRs come from a woman aged 18-29 years in good health.

This clonotype has at least ten counts. This rearrangement joins TRBV7-2 to TRBJ2-4; possible D gene TRBD2, 6 bases. This CDR3 contains 14 residues. Trimming left V 5 bases short and J 6 bases short, with 14 bases between. Germline assignment: CDR1 SGHTA and CDR2 FQGNSA. The DNA for the CDR3 is TGTGCCAGCAGCCCCGCCGGGGGAGGAAACATTCAGTACTTC. Protein: CASSPAGGGNIQYF.

This clonotype was counted at least ten times. J is TRBJ2-1 and V is TRBV7-2, with D possibly being TRBD1 or TRBD2 (5 bases each). This CDR3 spans 13 amino acids. Germline CDR1 and CDR2: SGHTA and FQGNSA. V was pared by 0 bases and J by 14 bases, with 14 bases between. The CDR3 DNA reads as TGTGCCAGCAGCTTAGCCCGGGCCCAGGGAGAGTTCTTC. This sequence encodes CASSLARAQGEFF.

The chain has TRBV7-2 and TRBJ2-1; TRBD2 matches at 11 bases. The CDR3 is 14 amino acids. The ends lost 5 bases at V and 10 bases at J; junction bases unmatched: 7. Per the germline V gene, CDR1 is SGHTA and CDR2 is FQGNSA. The DNA of the CDR3 is TGTGCCAGCAGCCAGGGACTAGCGGCGGAGGAGCAGTTCTTC. Translated: CASSQGLAAEEQFF.

The chain combines TRBV12-3 or TRBV12-4 with TRBJ2-2; D is undetermined. This CDR3 contains 15 residues. Trimming left V 3 bases short and J 2 bases short, with 10 bases between. Here the CDR3 reads CASSFAGINTGELFF. Here the CDR3 DNA reads TGTGCCAGCAGTTTCGCAGGTATCAACACCGGGGAGCTGTTTTTT.

This clonotype was counted between two and nine times. The chain links TRBV25-1 to TRBJ1-1; D call uncertain. This CDR3 spans 14 amino acids. V shed 2 bases and J shed 6 bases, with 13 bases lying between them. The germline CDR1 and CDR2 sequences are MGHDK and SYGVNS. The CDR3 loop is CASSEVFKHAEAFF. The CDR3 DNA reads as TGTGCCAGCAGTGAAGTATTTAAACACGCTGAAGCTTTCTTT. Full variable domain (remainder filled in from reference TRBV25-1 and TRBJ1-1): EADIYQTPRYLVIGTGKKITLECSQTMGHDKMYWYQQDPGMELHLIHYSYGVNSTEKGDLSSESTVSRIRTEHFPLTLESARPSHTSQYLCASSEVFKHAEAFFGQGTRLTVV.

This clonotype occurred many times. The chain uses TRBV20-1 and TRBJ2-3; no reliable D call. Germline values: CDR1 DFQATT, CDR2 SNEGSKA (reference sequence). The CDR3 spans 14 residues. Trimming cost V 2 bases and J 4 bases, with 13 bases left between them. The CDR3 DNA sequence: TGCAGTGCTAGAACGAGTGGAAAGGCAGATACGCAGTATTTT. Its protein is CSARTSGKADTQYF.

Ten or more counts support this clonotype. The chain employs TRBV7-9 and TRBJ2-2; D call uncertain. CDR3 size: 16 residues. The germline V and J ends were trimmed by 1 base and 0 bases, with 9 bases remaining between them. Germline-derived CDR1 and CDR2 are SEHNR and FQNEAQ (reference sequence). DNA of the CDR3: TGTGCCAGCAGCTTAGGTCGACCGGCGAACACCGGGGAGCTGTTTTTT. Its translation is CASSLGRPANTGELFF. Using reference TRBV7-9 and TRBJ2-2 for the parts outside the CDR3, the full variable domain is DTGVSQNPRHKITKRGQNVTFRCDPISEHNRLYWYRQTLGQGPEFLTYFQNEAQLEKSRLLSDRFSAERPKGSFSTLEIQRTEQGDSAMYLCASSLGRPANTGELFFGEGSRLTVL.

This clonotype was picked up many times. The J gene is TRBJ1-6, the V gene TRBV12-3 or TRBV12-4; 7 bases line up with TRBD1. This CDR3 spans 14 amino acids. V was pared by 2 bases and J by 8 bases, with 3 bases of the junction left unmatched. Written as DNA, the CDR3 is TGTGCCAGCAGTTTAAGGGGGCCGTATTCACCCCTCCACTTT. Its translation: CASSLRGPYSPLHF.

This clonotype turned up a few times. This sequence joins TRBV5-1 and TRBJ2-1; 9 positions agree with TRBD1. The V and J ends lost 2 bases and 6 bases, in that order; junction bases with no gene match: 3. This CDR3 is 14 amino acids long. The germline V gene encodes CDR1 SGHRS and CDR2 YFSETQ. CDR3 sequence reads: CASSLQGAVNEQFF. CDR3 DNA sequence: TGCGCCAGCAGCTTACAGGGGGCTGTCAATGAGCAGTTCTTC.

This chain joins TRBV25-1 and TRBJ2-2, with D maybe TRBD2 (6 bases). This CDR3 is 18 amino acids long. The germline V gene encodes CDR1 MGHDK and CDR2 SYGVNS. V dropped 0 bases and J dropped 3 bases, with 17 bases sitting between them. This CDR3 reads CASSEYPPTAGYTGELFF. The CDR3 coding sequence is TGTGCCAGCAGTGAATACCCCCCCACAGCGGGCTACACCGGGGAGCTGTTTTTT. Full variable domain (missing parts from reference TRBV25-1 and TRBJ2-2): EADIYQTPRYLVIGTGKKITLECSQTMGHDKMYWYQQDPGMELHLIHYSYGVNSTEKGDLSSESTVSRIRTEHFPLTLESARPSHTSQYLCASSEYPPTAGYTGELFFGEGSRLTVL.

At least ten counts were recorded for this clonotype. The chain carries TRBV20-1 and TRBJ1-6, with D possibly being TRBD1 (5 bases). The CDR3 sequence is 15 residues long. The ends were cut back, 1 base at V and 6 bases at J, with 13 bases in the middle. CDR1 is DFQATT, CDR2 SNEGSKA, per germline (reference sequence). Here the CDR3 reads CSARVVGALNSPLHF. CDR3 sequence (DNA): TGCAGTGCTAGAGTTGTAGGGGCCCTTAATTCACCCCTCCACTTT.

This clonotype was picked up many times. This rearrangement joins TRBV5-6 to TRBJ2-3; 9 nucleotides align to TRBD1. CDR3 length: 16 amino acids. In germline, CDR1 is SGHDT, CDR2 YYEEEE. V was pared by 3 bases and J by 3 bases, with 8 bases of the junction left unmatched. The CDR3 sequence is CASSSGTGMVTDTQYF. The CDR3 region has the DNA TGTGCCAGCAGCTCCGGGACAGGGATGGTTACAGATACGCAGTATTTT.

This rearrangement joins TRBV7-9 to TRBJ1-1, with a possible D match to TRBD1 (5 bases). With 5 bases removed from V and 6 bases from J, the gap between germline ends came to 16 bases. The CDR3 is 14 amino acids. The germline CDR1 and CDR2 sequences are SEHNR and FQNEAQ (reference sequence). The DNA for the CDR3 is TGTGCCAGCAGCCAAGCTGGGACCGATCCTGAAGCTTTCTTT. This sequence encodes CASSQAGTDPEAFF.

This clonotype was detected only a few times. The chain carries TRBV20-1 and TRBJ2-7; 7 bases match TRBD1. Trimming removed 4 bases from V and 5 bases from J; junction bases left unmatched: 8. CDR1 is DFQATT and CDR2 is SNEGSKA in the germline V gene (reference sequence). The CDR3 consists of 13 residues. In DNA form, the CDR3 reads TGCAGTGCTATCGGGACAGTCCGAGACGAGCAGTACTTC. Encoded protein: CSAIGTVRDEQYF.

This CDR3 is CASSLRQGGSPLHF. In nucleotides, the CDR3 is TGTGCCAGCAGCTTGAGACAGGGAGGCTCACCCCTCCACTTT. The V gene is TRBV7-2, the J gene TRBJ1-6; 7 nucleotides align to TRBD1. Germline trimming cut 3 bases from V and 10 bases from J; bases unmatched to any gene: 6. The CDR3 is 14 amino acids. The V gene's germline CDR1 is SGHTA and CDR2 FQGNSA.

This clonotype came up a few times. The chain combines TRBV11-2 with TRBJ2-4; maybe TRBD2 (5 bases). The V gene lost 5 bases and the J gene lost 3 bases, with 32 bases spanning the gap. The germline CDR1 and CDR2 sequences are SGHAT and FQNNGV. The length of the CDR3 is 21 residues. The CDR3 region is CASSPRNDNRADTLGKNIQYF. The CDR3 DNA reads TGTGCCAGCAGCCCCAGAAACGACAATCGAGCGGATACTTTAGGCAAAAACATTCAGTACTTC.

This clonotype was seen at least ten times. At one of its ends the junction is not consistent with the germline gene, which may arise from a read error. The chain's CDR3 is CASSPTDF. The CDR3, as DNA: TGTGCCAGCAGCCCGACGGACTTC. The V gene is TRBV12-3 or TRBV12-4, the J gene TRBJ2-5; D remains ambiguous. The CDR3 spans 8 residues.

In its sample, this clonotype was seen a few times. V is TRBV12-3 or TRBV12-4 and J is TRBJ2-2, with 7 nucleotides matching TRBD1. Unmatched junction bases numbered 20, after V lost 4 bases and J lost 6 bases. The CDR3 extends over 19 amino acids. In nucleotides, the CDR3 is TGTGCCAGCAGTTCCTCCCCCCGTTACTCGACAGGGTTGGCCGGGGAGCTGTTTTTT. Translation gives CASSSSPRYSTGLAGELFF.

J is TRBJ2-3 and V is TRBV7-9, with TRBD1 matching over 7 bases. V dropped 8 bases and J dropped 2; count of bases not matched to a gene: 13. Germline V gene sequence: CDR1 SEHNR, CDR2 FQNEAQ (reference sequence). CDR3 size: 16 residues. CDR3 residues: CASGMPTGAPTDTQYF. DNA of the CDR3: TGTGCCAGCGGCATGCCCACAGGGGCCCCCACAGATACGCAGTATTTT.

This chain joins TRBV4-3 and TRBJ2-2; possibly TRBD1 for D (5 bases). CDR1 and CDR2 from the germline V gene are LGHNA and YSLEER. The ends were cut back, 0 bases at V and 7 bases at J, with 12 bases in the middle. CDR3 length: 15 residues. CDR3: CASSQDTAGIGELFF. As DNA, the CDR3 is TGCGCCAGCAGCCAAGATACGGCAGGGATCGGGGAGCTGTTTTTT.

This clonotype occurred a few times. The chain couples TRBV6-5 to TRBJ2-3; the D gene is possibly TRBD1 (6 bases). This CDR3 comprises 14 residues. Germline values: CDR1 MNHEY, CDR2 SVGAGI. Trimming took off 3 bases at V and 3 bases at J, with 10 bases between the two ends. The CDR3 protein is CASSYNRETDTQYF. DNA for the CDR3: TGTGCCAGCAGTTATAACAGGGAGACAGATACGCAGTATTTT.

This clonotype has more than one count but fewer than ten. This rearrangement joins TRBV11-2 to TRBJ2-2; 7 bases align to TRBD1. The length of the CDR3 is 17 residues. Germline assignment: CDR1 SGHAT and CDR2 FQNNGV. The junction had 5 bases not matched to a gene; V was cut back by 0 bases and J by 1 base. This CDR3 is CASSLEITGVNTGELFF. As DNA, the CDR3 is TGTGCCAGCAGCTTAGAGATCACAGGGGTGAACACCGGGGAGCTGTTTTTT.

This clonotype was seen more than once but under ten times. The chain links TRBV14 to TRBJ1-5, with D possibly being TRBD1 (5 bases). V lost 4 bases, J lost 3 bases, and 7 bases lay in between. Germline V CDR1 and CDR2: SGHDN, FVKESK. CDR3 length: 13 residues. The CDR3: CASSRGINQPQHF. CDR3 sequence (DNA): TGTGCCAGCAGCCGGGGCATCAATCAGCCCCAGCATTTT.

This clonotype has more than one count but fewer than ten. V is TRBV27 and J is TRBJ1-6; perhaps TRBD1 as D (6 bases). V lost 5 bases and J 7 bases, leaving 15 bases between the germline ends. This CDR3 region has 15 residues. In germline, CDR1 is MNHEY, CDR2 SMNVEV (reference sequence). This CDR3 is CASSPAQGGNSPLHF. In DNA, the CDR3 is TGTGCCAGCAGTCCGGCACAGGGAGGGAATTCACCCCTCCACTTT.

This sequence joins TRBV28 and TRBJ2-1; 9 bases map to TRBD1. The CDR3 has 15 amino acids. V trimming: 6 bases; J trimming: 2 bases; junction bases outside the gene matches: 5. Germline V CDR1 and CDR2: MDHEN, SYDVKM. CDR3 protein: CASRMGQGTYNEQFF. The DNA of the CDR3 is TGTGCCAGCAGGATGGGACAGGGAACCTACAATGAGCAGTTCTTC. Drawing the rest from reference TRBV28 and TRBJ2-1, the complete variable domain is DVKVTQSSRYLVKRTGEKVFLECVQDMDHENMFWYRQDPGLGLRLIYFSYDVKMKEKGDIPEGYSVSREKKERFSLILESASTNQTSMYLCASRMGQGTYNEQFFGPGTRLTVL.

This clonotype was counted a few times. The chain recombines TRBV16 with TRBJ2-5; 8 positions match TRBD2. The V gene end was trimmed by 0 bases and the J gene end by 3 bases; junction bases not matched to a gene: 6. CDR3 length: 16 residues. The germline CDR1 and CDR2 sequences are KGHSY and FQNENV. The CDR3 region has the DNA TGTGCCAGCAGCCAATCGATAGCGGGACTTAAAGAGACCCAGTACTTC. Translating it yields CASSQSIAGLKETQYF.

The chain joins TRBV6-1 to TRBJ2-7, with D possibly matching TRBD1 (6 bases). Trimming stripped 8 bases from V and 3 bases from J, with 14 bases between. There are 13 residues in the CDR3. Germline CDR1 MNHNS, CDR2 SASEGT. The CDR3: CASGLNRDYEQYF. The CDR3 DNA reads as TGTGCCAGCGGATTGAACAGGGACTACGAGCAGTACTTC.